These T cell receptor beta chains were read from a single sample in a study of liver allograft versus peripheral blood T cells. TCRdb reprocessed the reads via MiXCR and lists one record per CDR3 protein. The sample has about 8,000 distinct CDR3 sequences; roughly 18% are singletons. Receptor source: a human patient who had a liver transplant. Some T cells may be the graft donor's. CDR3s include the opening cysteine and the closing phenylalanine or tryptophan. Fields, in order: clone size, D gene, J gene, V gene, CDR3 protein, CDR3 DNA. A D gene is named only where the DNA matches it firmly. Only part of the rows carry a size: once, few, many, or a class if the clone is expanded.

size: many
D: TRBD1
J: TRBJ1-5
V: TRBV29-1
CDR3: CSVGPGQGSNQPQHF
DNA: TGCAGCGTTGGACCGGGACAGGGAAGCAATCAGCCCCAGCATTTT

size: -
D: -
J: TRBJ1-3
V: TRBV2
CDR3: CASSPDTASGNTIYF
DNA: TGTGCCAGCAGTCCTGACACGGCCTCTGGAAACACCATATATTTT

size: -
D: -
J: TRBJ1-5
V: TRBV30
CDR3: CAWSGQGDQPQHF
DNA: TGTGCCTGGAGTGGGCAGGGAGATCAGCCCCAGCATTTT

size: -
D: TRBD1
J: TRBJ1-4
V: TRBV30
CDR3: CAWSNTGTGSEKLFF
DNA: TGTGCCTGGAGTAATACCGGGACAGGGTCAGAAAAACTGTTTTTT

size: -
D: TRBD1
J: TRBJ1-5
V: TRBV18
CDR3: CASSPGKDRGNQPQHF
DNA: TGTGCCAGCTCACCAGGGAAGGACAGGGGTAATCAGCCCCAGCATTTT

size: medium-sized
D: TRBD2
J: TRBJ2-7
V: TRBV7-2
CDR3: CASSLMASGEQYF
DNA: TGTGCCAGCAGCTTAATGGCTAGCGGCGAGCAGTACTTC

size: medium-sized
D: -
J: TRBJ1-1
V: TRBV19
CDR3: CASTSYTEAFF
DNA: TGTGCCAGTACCAGTTACACTGAAGCTTTCTTT

size: medium-sized
D: TRBD1
J: TRBJ2-1
V: TRBV19
CDR3: CASKPGQQPLNEQFF
DNA: TGTGCCAGTAAACCGGGACAGCAACCCCTAAATGAGCAGTTCTTC

size: medium-sized
D: TRBD1
J: TRBJ1-1
V: TRBV7-9
CDR3: CASSVGQGNTEAFF
DNA: TGTGCCAGCAGCGTAGGACAGGGGAACACTGAAGCTTTCTTT

size: few
D: -
J: TRBJ2-1
V: TRBV6-5
CDR3: CASSYSNGYYNEQFF
DNA: TGTGCCAGCAGTTACTCTAACGGATACTACAATGAGCAGTTCTTC

size: -
D: TRBD1
J: TRBJ2-7
V: TRBV20-1
CDR3: CSAKLGGLYEQYF
DNA: TGCAGTGCCAAGCTAGGGGGCTTATACGAGCAGTACTTC

size: medium-sized
D: TRBD2
J: TRBJ2-1
V: TRBV6-6
CDR3: CASLTSGGAAEQFF
DNA: TGTGCCAGTCTAACTAGCGGGGGGGCAGCCGAGCAGTTCTTC

size: few
D: -
J: TRBJ1-2
V: TRBV20-1
CDR3: CSAREGSSGYTF
DNA: TGCAGTGCTAGGGAGGGATCGAGTGGCTACACCTTC

size: -
D: -
J: TRBJ2-1
V: TRBV7-9
CDR3: CASSTFKSHSYNEQFF
DNA: TGTGCCAGCAGCACTTTCAAAAGCCACTCCTACAATGAGCAGTTCTTC

size: many
D: -
J: TRBJ1-5
V: TRBV6-1
CDR3: CASSERTGYQPQHF
DNA: TGTGCCAGCAGTGAGAGGACGGGATATCAGCCCCAGCATTTT

size: medium-sized
D: TRBD2
J: TRBJ2-3
V: TRBV7-2
CDR3: CASSFRGRGDTQYF
DNA: TGTGCCAGCAGCTTTCGCGGGAGGGGAGATACGCAGTATTTT

size: -
D: -
J: TRBJ1-3
V: TRBV7-2
CDR3: CASSPQGTTGNTIYF
DNA: TGTGCCAGCAGCCCCCAAGGGACGACTGGAAACACCATATATTTT

size: -
D: -
J: TRBJ2-7
V: TRBV11-1
CDR3: CASSLRGSTYEQYF
DNA: TGTGCCAGCAGCTTACGTGGTTCAACCTACGAGCAGTACTTC

size: -
D: -
J: TRBJ1-5
V: TRBV28
CDR3: CASSLFLIARGRSNQPQHF
DNA: TGTGCCAGCAGTTTATTCTTAATTGCGCGGGGCAGGAGCAATCAGCCCCAGCATTTT

size: medium-sized
D: TRBD2
J: TRBJ2-7
V: TRBV7-2
CDR3: CASSLGVAGQYF
DNA: TGTGCCAGCAGCTTAGGGGTAGCGGGGCAGTACTTC

size: medium-sized
D: -
J: TRBJ2-1
V: TRBV6-2/TRBV6-3
CDR3: CASFVGAGEQFF
DNA: TGTGCCAGCTTCGTGGGCGCGGGTGAGCAGTTCTTC

size: -
D: TRBD1
J: TRBJ1-2
V: TRBV7-9
CDR3: CASSIGQGGYGYTF
DNA: TGTGCCAGCAGCATAGGACAGGGCGGCTATGGCTACACCTTC

size: -
D: -
J: TRBJ2-6
V: TRBV7-3
CDR3: CASSLNPQGGSGANVLTF
DNA: TGTGCCAGCAGCTTAAATCCACAGGGAGGCTCTGGGGCCAACGTCCTGACTTTC

size: -
D: TRBD2
J: TRBJ2-6
V: TRBV14
CDR3: CASSQRLAGGPGANVLTF
DNA: TGTGCCAGCAGCCAACGCCTAGCGGGAGGGCCTGGGGCCAACGTCCTGACTTTC

size: medium-sized
D: -
J: TRBJ2-3
V: TRBV6-6
CDR3: CASSYSDQAADTQYF
DNA: TGTGCCAGCAGTTACTCGGACCAAGCGGCTGATACGCAGTATTTT

size: -
D: -
J: TRBJ2-3
V: TRBV11-2
CDR3: CASSLDVYRKIDTDTQYF
DNA: TGTGCCAGCAGCTTAGATGTTTACAGAAAAATAGATACAGATACGCAGTATTTT

size: -
D: TRBD2
J: TRBJ2-5
V: TRBV20-1
CDR3: CSASRRGGETQYF
DNA: TGCAGTGCTAGTAGGCGGGGAGGGGAGACCCAGTACTTC

size: few
D: -
J: TRBJ1-3
V: TRBV15
CDR3: CATSRDPTGRNTIYF
DNA: TGTGCCACCAGCAGAGATCCAACAGGTAGAAACACCATATATTTT

size: medium-sized
D: -
J: TRBJ2-6
V: TRBV27
CDR3: CASGTTGANVLTF
DNA: TGTGCCAGTGGGACGACTGGGGCCAACGTCCTGACTTTC

size: -
D: TRBD2
J: TRBJ2-2
V: TRBV7-2
CDR3: CASSQTELAGRTGELFF
DNA: TGTGCCAGCAGCCAGACAGAACTAGCGGGACGGACCGGGGAGCTGTTTTTT

size: medium-sized
D: -
J: TRBJ2-6
V: TRBV6-5
CDR3: CASSPYAGANVLTF
DNA: TGTGCCAGCAGCCCTTATGCTGGGGCCAACGTCCTGACTTTC

size: many
D: TRBD2
J: TRBJ2-7
V: TRBV10-3
CDR3: CATRLAGTLDEQYF
DNA: TGTGCCACCCGACTAGCGGGGACTTTGGACGAGCAGTACTTC

size: medium-sized
D: TRBD1
J: TRBJ1-1
V: TRBV6-2/TRBV6-3
CDR3: CATKLQGAPGVNTEAFF
DNA: TGTGCCACCAAATTACAGGGGGCCCCTGGGGTGAACACTGAAGCTTTCTTT

size: few
D: -
J: TRBJ1-2
V: TRBV20-1
CDR3: CSAREGRDYGYTF
DNA: TGCAGTGCTAGAGAAGGACGTGACTATGGCTACACCTTC

size: -
D: TRBD1
J: TRBJ1-5
V: TRBV13
CDR3: CASSRRGQGRLSNQPQHF
DNA: TGTGCCAGCAGCAGACGAGGACAGGGGAGGCTCAGCAATCAGCCCCAGCATTTT

size: -
D: TRBD2
J: TRBJ2-1
V: TRBV27
CDR3: CASSLPSGSAYNEQFF
DNA: TGTGCCAGCAGTTTACCTAGCGGGAGTGCCTACAATGAGCAGTTCTTC

size: -
D: -
J: TRBJ1-5
V: TRBV12-3/TRBV12-4
CDR3: CASSLGSGGSNQPQHF
DNA: TGTGCCAGCAGTTTAGGGAGTGGGGGTTCTAATCAGCCCCAGCATTTT